This record looks at one T cell receptor (beta chain) sequence and its context. The sample comes from a study of cytomegalovirus exposure and HLA in healthy donors. Across the study: For the roughly 400 genotyped donors, about 79% fell within the Caucasian-associated ancestry cluster.

From germline, CDR1 is MDHEN and CDR2 SYDVKM. This CDR3 is built from 13 residues. Trimming left V 10 bases short and J 6 bases short, with 16 bases between. PCR was performed using 60 Vbeta and 13 Jbeta primers. Method: immunoSEQ multiplex PCR; TCRdb's copy keeps in-frame clones and lacks some. This sample carries about 160,000 clones, roughly two thirds of them seen once, and the ten largest clones take approximately 2.5%. Healthy donors of bone marrow made up the group. This chain uses TRBV28 with TRBJ1-5; no definite D call. This clonotype was sampled from a woman aged 25 to 39 in good health and CMV-seronegative. The specimen was PBMCs. In DNA form, the CDR3 reads TGTGCCATCAACGAGAGGATCGGTCAGCCCCAGCATTTT. Its protein product is CAINERIGQPQHF. Based on the CDR3 plus reference TRBV28 and TRBJ1-5, the full variable domain is DVKVTQSSRYLVKRTGEKVFLECVQDMDHENMFWYRQDPGLGLRLIYFSYDVKMKEKGDIPEGYSVSREKKERFSLILESASTNQTSMYLCAINERIGQPQHFGDGTRLSIL.